A single sample is the source of the 5 T cell receptor beta chains below, sequenced in a study of blood T cell repertoires in COVID-19. Measured with immunoSEQ multiplex PCR; TCRdb has only the in-frame clones, and not every one. The data show approximately 500,000 clones, 70% to 90% seen once. The sample consisted of peripheral blood. These receptors all come from a woman between 50 and 59 years old with COVID-19, enrolled during active disease.

Note on this clone: Different DNA sequences within this sample yield the same CDR3. The chain carries TRBV30 and TRBJ1-1; D uncertain. The CDR3 contains 12 residues. V was trimmed by 3 bases and J by 2 bases, leaving 7 bases between them. Germline CDR1 is GTSNPN and CDR2 is SVGIG (reference sequence). The CDR3: CAWRRANTEAFF. The CDR3 coding sequence is TGTGCCTGGAGGAGGGCAAACACTGAAGCTTTCTTT.

This chain uses TRBV28 with TRBJ2-4; D possibly corresponds to TRBD1 (7 bases). Germline assignment: CDR1 MDHEN and CDR2 SYDVKM. This CDR3 is 14 amino acids long. V was clipped by 7 bases and J by 1 base, with 11 bases between them. As DNA, the CDR3 is TGTGCCAGCAAGGAGGGGGCGGCCAAAAACATTCAGTACTTC. This gives the protein CASKEGAAKNIQYF.

The chain couples TRBV5-1 to TRBJ1-1; 7 nucleotides align to TRBD1. The CDR3 consists of 15 residues. Germline V gene sequence: CDR1 SGHRS, CDR2 YFSETQ. Germline trimming cut 4 bases from V and 5 bases from J; bases unmatched to any gene: 11. The chain's CDR3 is CASSGRQGSGTEAFF. The DNA of the CDR3 is TGCGCCAGCAGCGGAAGACAGGGTTCCGGGACTGAAGCTTTCTTT. The full variable domain, completed using reference TRBV5-1 and TRBJ1-1, is KAGVTQTPRYLIKTRGQQVTLSCSPISGHRSVSWYQQTPGQGLQFLFEYFSETQRNKGNFPGRFSGRQFSNSRSEMNVSTLELGDSALYLCASSGRQGSGTEAFFGQGTRLTVV.

This chain uses TRBV6-5 with TRBJ2-2, with 8 bases identical to TRBD1. The V segment lost 6 bases and the J segment 3 bases; nucleotides outside the gene matches: 3. CDR1 and CDR2 from the germline V gene are MNHEY and SVGAGI. The CDR3 has 14 residues. The CDR3 sequence is CASRRTGYTGELFF. CDR3 nucleotides: TGTGCCAGCAGAAGGACAGGGTACACCGGGGAGCTGTTTTTT.

The genes are TRBV2 and TRBJ1-4; D call uncertain. This CDR3 region has 14 residues. The germline V gene encodes CDR1 SNHLY and CDR2 FYNNEI. V was cut by 8 bases and J by 0 bases, with 10 bases left in between. Here the CDR3 reads CASSGTATNEKLFF. The CDR3 coding sequence is TGTGCCAGCTCCGGCACAGCAACTAATGAAAAACTGTTTTTT.